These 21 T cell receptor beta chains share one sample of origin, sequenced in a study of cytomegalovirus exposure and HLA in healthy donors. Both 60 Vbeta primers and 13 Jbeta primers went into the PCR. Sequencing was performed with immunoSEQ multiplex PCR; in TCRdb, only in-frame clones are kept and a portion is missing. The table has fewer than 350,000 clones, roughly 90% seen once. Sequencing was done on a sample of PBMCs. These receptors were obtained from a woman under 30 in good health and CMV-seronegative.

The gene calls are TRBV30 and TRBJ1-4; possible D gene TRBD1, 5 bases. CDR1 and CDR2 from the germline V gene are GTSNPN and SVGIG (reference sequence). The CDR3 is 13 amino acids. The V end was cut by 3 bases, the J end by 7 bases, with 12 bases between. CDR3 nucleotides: TGTGCCTGGAGCTTCAGGGATGGTGAAAAACTGTTTTTT. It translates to CAWSFRDGEKLFF.

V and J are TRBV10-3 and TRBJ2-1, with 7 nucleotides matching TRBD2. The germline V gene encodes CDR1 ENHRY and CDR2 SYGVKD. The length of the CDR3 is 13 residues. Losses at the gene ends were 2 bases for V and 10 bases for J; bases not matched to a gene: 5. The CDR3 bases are TGTGCCATCAGTGAGGGGCTTAGCGGGGAGCAGTTCTTC. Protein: CAISEGLSGEQFF.

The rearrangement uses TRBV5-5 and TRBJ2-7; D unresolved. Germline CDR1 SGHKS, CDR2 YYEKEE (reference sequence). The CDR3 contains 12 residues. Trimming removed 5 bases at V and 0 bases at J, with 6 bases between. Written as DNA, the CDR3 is TGTGCCAGCAGTCCCAGCTCCTACGAGCAGTACTTC. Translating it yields CASSPSSYEQYF. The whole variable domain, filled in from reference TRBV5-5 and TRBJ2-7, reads DAGVTQSPTHLIKTRGQQVTLRCSPISGHKSVSWYQQVLGQGPQFIFQYYEKEERGRGNFPDRFSARQFPNYSSELNVNALLLGDSALYLCASSPSSYEQYFGPGTRLTVT.

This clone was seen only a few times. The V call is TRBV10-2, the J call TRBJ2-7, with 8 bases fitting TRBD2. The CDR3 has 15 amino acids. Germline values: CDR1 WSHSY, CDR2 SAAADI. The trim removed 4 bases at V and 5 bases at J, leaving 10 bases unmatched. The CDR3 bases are TGCGCCAGCAGTGGGGTAATAGCGGGGTCGGACGAGCAGTACTTC. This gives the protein CASSGVIAGSDEQYF.

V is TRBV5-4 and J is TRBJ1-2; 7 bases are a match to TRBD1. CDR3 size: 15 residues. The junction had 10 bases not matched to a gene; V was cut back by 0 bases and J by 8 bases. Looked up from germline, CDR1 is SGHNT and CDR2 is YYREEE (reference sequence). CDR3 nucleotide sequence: TGTGCCAGCAGCTTGGGGGGGGACAGACTGGAAGGCTACACCTTC. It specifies CASSLGGDRLEGYTF.

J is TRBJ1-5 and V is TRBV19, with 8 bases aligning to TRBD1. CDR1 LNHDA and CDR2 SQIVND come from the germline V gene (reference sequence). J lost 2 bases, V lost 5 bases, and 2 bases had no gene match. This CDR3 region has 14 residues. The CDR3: CASSDRGGNQPQHF. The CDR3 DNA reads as TGTGCCAGTAGTGACAGGGGCGGCAATCAGCCCCAGCATTTT.

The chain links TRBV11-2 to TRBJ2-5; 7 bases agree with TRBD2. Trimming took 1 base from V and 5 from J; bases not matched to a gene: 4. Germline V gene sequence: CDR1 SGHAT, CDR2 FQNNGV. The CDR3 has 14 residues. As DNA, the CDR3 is TGTGCCAGCAGCTTAGGAGCGGGGAGTGAGACCCAGTACTTC. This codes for CASSLGAGSETQYF.

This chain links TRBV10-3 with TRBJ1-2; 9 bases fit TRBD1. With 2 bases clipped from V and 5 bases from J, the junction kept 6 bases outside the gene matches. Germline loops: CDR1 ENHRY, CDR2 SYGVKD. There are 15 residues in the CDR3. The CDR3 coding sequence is TGTGCCATCAGTGAGGACAGGGGGGGAAGGTATGGCTACACCTTC. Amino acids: CAISEDRGGRYGYTF.

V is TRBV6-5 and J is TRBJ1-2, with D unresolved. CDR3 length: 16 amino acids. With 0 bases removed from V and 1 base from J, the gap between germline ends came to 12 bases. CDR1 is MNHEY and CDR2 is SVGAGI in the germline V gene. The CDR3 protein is CASSYSGGLGNYGYTF. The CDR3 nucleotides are TGTGCCAGCAGTTACTCGGGAGGGTTGGGTAACTATGGCTACACCTTC.

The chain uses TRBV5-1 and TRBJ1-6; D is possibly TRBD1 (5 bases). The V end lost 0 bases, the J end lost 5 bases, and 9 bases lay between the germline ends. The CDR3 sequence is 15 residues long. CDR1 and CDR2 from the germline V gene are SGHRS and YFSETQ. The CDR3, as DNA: TGCGCCAGCAGCTTGGTATGGGGGGATAATTCACCCCTCCACTTT. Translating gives CASSLVWGDNSPLHF.

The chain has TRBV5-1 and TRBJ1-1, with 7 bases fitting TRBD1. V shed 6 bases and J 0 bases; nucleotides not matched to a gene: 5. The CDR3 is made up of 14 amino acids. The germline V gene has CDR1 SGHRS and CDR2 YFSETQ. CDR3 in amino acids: CASTTTGVNTEAFF. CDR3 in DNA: TGCGCCAGCACCACCACAGGGGTGAACACTGAAGCTTTCTTT.

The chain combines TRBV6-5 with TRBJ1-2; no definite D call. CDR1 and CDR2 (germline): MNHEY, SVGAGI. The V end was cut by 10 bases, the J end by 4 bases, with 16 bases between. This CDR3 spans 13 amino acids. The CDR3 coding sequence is TGTGCCATCACTACGGGGTCGGCCTATGGCTACACCTTC. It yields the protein CAITTGSAYGYTF.

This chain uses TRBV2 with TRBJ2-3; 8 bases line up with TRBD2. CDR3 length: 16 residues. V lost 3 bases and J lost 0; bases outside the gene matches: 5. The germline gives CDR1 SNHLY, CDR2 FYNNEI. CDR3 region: CASSEDGGVSTDTQYF. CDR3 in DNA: TGTGCCAGCAGTGAGGACGGGGGGGTTAGCACAGATACGCAGTATTTT.

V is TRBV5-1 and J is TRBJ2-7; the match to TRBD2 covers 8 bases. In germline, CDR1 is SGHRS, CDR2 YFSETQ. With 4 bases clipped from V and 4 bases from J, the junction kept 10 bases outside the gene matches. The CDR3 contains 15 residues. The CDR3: CASSPSGGPGYEQYF. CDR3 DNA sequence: TGCGCCAGCAGCCCTTCGGGGGGGCCGGGGTACGAGCAGTACTTC.

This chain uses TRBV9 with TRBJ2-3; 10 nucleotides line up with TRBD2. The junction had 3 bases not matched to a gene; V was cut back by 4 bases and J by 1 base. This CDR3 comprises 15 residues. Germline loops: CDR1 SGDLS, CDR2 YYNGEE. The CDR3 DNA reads TGTGCCAGCAGCTACACTAGCGGGGGCACAGATACGCAGTATTTT. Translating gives CASSYTSGGTDTQYF.

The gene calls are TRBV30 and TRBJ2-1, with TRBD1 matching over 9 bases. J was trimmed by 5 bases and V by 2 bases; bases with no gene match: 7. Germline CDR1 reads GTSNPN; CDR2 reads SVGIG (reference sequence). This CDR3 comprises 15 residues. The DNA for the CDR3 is TGTGCCTGGAGTATCTGGGACAGGGTGAACAATGAGCAGTTCTTC. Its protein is CAWSIWDRVNNEQFF.

CDR3 region: CASSPDRREQYF. CDR3 nucleotide sequence: TGTGCCAGCAGCCCCGACAGGCGCGAGCAGTACTTC. This chain joins TRBV7-8 and TRBJ2-7; a weak D match, TRBD1 (6 bases). The CDR3 sequence is 12 residues long. In germline, CDR1 is SGHVS, CDR2 FQNEAQ. Trimming pared 5 bases from V and 6 bases from J, leaving 11 bases between. Drawing the rest from reference TRBV7-8 and TRBJ2-7, the complete variable domain is GAGVSQSPRYKVAKRGQDVALRCDPISGHVSLFWYQQALGQGPEFLTYFQNEAQLDKSGLPSDRFFAERPEGSVSTLKIQRTQQEDSAVYLCASSPDRREQYFGPGTRLTVT.

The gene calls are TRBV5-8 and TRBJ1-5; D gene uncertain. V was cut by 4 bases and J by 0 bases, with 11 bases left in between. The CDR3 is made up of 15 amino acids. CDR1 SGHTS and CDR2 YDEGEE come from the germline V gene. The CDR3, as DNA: TGTGCCAGCAGCCCCCGCAGAAATAGCAATCAGCCCCAGCATTTT. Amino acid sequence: CASSPRRNSNQPQHF.

The CDR3 nucleotides read TGTGCCAGCAGTGATTCCCCTGGACAGAAACCCTACGAGCAGTACTTC. It codes for CASSDSPGQKPYEQYF. The rearrangement joins TRBV2 to TRBJ2-7, with a possible D match to TRBD1 (6 bases). V was shortened by 3 bases and J by 2 bases, with 17 bases between the two germline ends. The germline gives CDR1 SNHLY, CDR2 FYNNEI. The CDR3 totals 16 residues.

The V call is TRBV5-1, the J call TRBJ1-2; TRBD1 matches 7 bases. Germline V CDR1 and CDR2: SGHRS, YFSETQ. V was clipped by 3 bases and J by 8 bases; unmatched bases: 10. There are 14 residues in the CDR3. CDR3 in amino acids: CASSSQTGPWGYTF. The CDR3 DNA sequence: TGCGCCAGCAGCTCTCAGACAGGGCCTTGGGGCTACACCTTC.

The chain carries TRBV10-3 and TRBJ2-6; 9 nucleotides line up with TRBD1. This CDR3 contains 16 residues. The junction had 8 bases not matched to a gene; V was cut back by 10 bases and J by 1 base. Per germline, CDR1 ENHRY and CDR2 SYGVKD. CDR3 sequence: CATQDRGRSGANVLTF. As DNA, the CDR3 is TGTGCCACCCAGGACAGGGGACGATCTGGGGCCAACGTCCTGACTTTC.